This entry lists 21 T cell receptor beta chains sequenced from one sample in a study of T cells in Graves' hyperthyroidism and ophthalmopathy. Amplification targeted TCR beta CDR3 regions from RNA transcripts. With the HTBI primer set, the TCR CDR3 went through a first round of RT-PCR. Using its own MiXCR run on the multiplex PCR reads, TCRdb lists one record per CDR3 protein. The profile shows hundreds of thousands of distinct CDR3 sequences, around 20% of them singletons. The sample taken for sequencing was blood. The receptors derive from a woman between 50 and 59 years old with Graves' hyperthyroidism that later progressed to Graves' ophthalmopathy.

This clonotype occurred once. Just one base apart from a much larger clone, this may be a read error. The gene calls are TRBV12-3 or TRBV12-4 and TRBJ1-5; no firm D call. The CDR3 loop spans 13 amino acids. This CDR3 reads CACSLTPGVPQHF. The CDR3 DNA reads TGTGCCTGCAGTTTAACCCCCGGCGTCCCCCAGCATTTT.

The chain is built from TRBV7-9 and TRBJ1-4; D gene uncertain. The germline V gene encodes CDR1 SEHNR and CDR2 FQNEAQ (reference sequence). V was clipped by 7 bases and J by 3 bases, with 12 bases between them. CDR3 length: 14 residues. The DNA for the CDR3 is TGTGCCAGCACCTCCTTGGAGCCTAATGAAAAACTGTTTTTT. It yields the protein CASTSLEPNEKLFF.

V and J are TRBV6-1 and TRBJ2-7, with D maybe TRBD1 (6 bases). Trimming stripped 7 bases from V and 0 bases from J, with 16 bases between. Per the germline V gene, CDR1 is MNHNS and CDR2 is SASEGT. The CDR3 sequence is 15 residues long. CDR3 loop: CASTPTGHSSYEQYF. DNA for the CDR3: TGTGCCAGCACCCCGACAGGCCATAGCTCCTACGAGCAGTACTTC.

This clonotype turned up a few times. The V and J genes are TRBV14 and TRBJ1-6; D perhaps matches TRBD1 (5 bases). Germline CDR1 is SGHDN and CDR2 is FVKESK. The germline V and J ends were trimmed by 1 base and 5 bases, with 9 bases remaining between them. There are 15 residues in the CDR3. CDR3 sequence reads: CASSQAGRHNSPLHF. The CDR3 region has the DNA TGTGCCAGCAGCCAAGCAGGGAGGCATAATTCACCCCTCCACTTT.

This clonotype was counted ten times or more. This rearrangement joins TRBV11-2 to TRBJ1-2, with unresolved D. The V and J ends lost 4 bases and 6 bases respectively, with 12 bases between them. Germline V gives CDR1 SGHAT, CDR2 FQNNGV. This CDR3 has 13 residues. The CDR3 here is CASSSRPQDGYTF. The CDR3 DNA reads TGTGCCAGCAGCTCTCGACCCCAGGATGGCTACACCTTC.

Many counts were recorded for this clonotype. V usage is TRBV13 and J usage is TRBJ2-7; the match to TRBD1 covers 7 bases. This CDR3 is 11 amino acids long. Germline V gene sequence: CDR1 PRHDT, CDR2 FYEKMQ (reference sequence). V dropped 5 bases and J dropped 7; count of bases not matched to a gene: 2. The DNA for the CDR3 is TGTGCCAGCAGCCAGACAGGGGAGCAGTACTTC. This encodes CASSQTGEQYF. Looking up the rest from reference TRBV13 and TRBJ2-7 gives the full variable domain: AAGVIQSPRHLIKEKRETATLKCYPIPRHDTVYWYQQGPGQDPQFLISFYEKMQSDKGSIPDRFSAQQFSDYHSELNMSSLELGDSALYFCASSQTGEQYFGPGTRLTVT.

This sequence joins TRBV19 and TRBJ1-2; D unresolved. V was pared by 10 bases and J by 4 bases, with 10 bases between. CDR3 length: 11 residues. Germline CDR1 and CDR2: LNHDA and SQIVND (reference sequence). CDR3 region: CATGLIYGYTF. The CDR3, as DNA: TGTGCCACCGGACTGATCTATGGCTACACCTTC. Complete variable domain (other parts from reference TRBV19 and TRBJ1-2): DGGITQSPKYLFRKEGQNVTLSCEQNLNHDAMYWYRQDPGQGLRLIYYSQIVNDFQKGDIAEGYSVSREKKESFPLTVTSAQKNPTAFYLCATGLIYGYTFGSGTRLTVV.

This clonotype has a count of ten or more. The chain links TRBV2 to TRBJ2-5, with a tentative D call TRBD1 (6 bases). The V gene's germline CDR1 is SNHLY and CDR2 FYNNEI. The CDR3 runs to 15 residues. V dropped 8 bases and J dropped 3 bases, with 19 bases sitting between them. As DNA, the CDR3 is TGTGCCAGCCGACGCCCCCCGGACAGAGAAGAGACCCAGTACTTC. This sequence encodes CASRRPPDREETQYF.

The chain carries TRBV15 and TRBJ1-4; 11 bases line up with TRBD1. The CDR3 loop spans 17 amino acids. After removal of 1 base from V and 2 bases from J, the junction contained 3 bases not matched to a gene. Germline assignment: CDR1 LNHNV and CDR2 YYDKDF (reference sequence). The CDR3 protein is CATSRARDRGTNEKLFF. CDR3 DNA sequence: TGTGCCACCAGCAGAGCGCGGGACAGGGGGACTAATGAAAAACTGTTTTTT.

In its sample, this clonotype was seen a few times. The chain couples TRBV20-1 to TRBJ2-2; 7 positions agree with TRBD1. Looked up from germline, CDR1 is DFQATT and CDR2 is SNEGSKA (reference sequence). V lost 3 bases and J lost 1; bases outside the gene matches: 5. The CDR3 sequence is 15 residues long. CDR3 protein: CSARDHRGNTGELFF. CDR3 DNA: TGCAGTGCTAGGGACCACAGGGGGAACACCGGGGAGCTGTTTTTT.

Details on this clonotype: It is likely a read error, because the conserved phenylalanine at the end of the CDR3 is missing. In nucleotides, the CDR3 is TGTGCCAGCAGCGTGCTGTCCACTGGGGCCAACGTCCTGACTCTC. Translated: CASSVLSTGANVLTL. The gene calls are TRBV6-1 and TRBJ2-6; D ambiguous. Germline V gene sequence: CDR1 MNHNS, CDR2 SASEGT. Deletions cut 6 bases from V and 2 bases from J, with 11 bases between. The CDR3 has 15 amino acids.

The V gene is TRBV12-5, the J gene TRBJ2-3; D is uncertain. The germline V gene encodes CDR1 LGHNT and CDR2 FRNRAP. The CDR3 sequence is 13 residues long. V was pared by 0 bases and J by 6 bases, with 7 bases between. The CDR3 bases are TGTGCTAGTGGTTTGGTAGAAGGGGATACGCAGTATTTT. This encodes CASGLVEGDTQYF. The entire variable domain, with the rest obtained from reference TRBV12-5 and TRBJ2-3, is as follows: DARVTQTPRHKVTEMGQEVTMRCQPILGHNTVFWYRQTMMQGLELLAYFRNRAPLDDSGMPKDRFSAEMPDATLATLKIQPSEPRDSAVYFCASGLVEGDTQYFGPGTRLTVL.

In this sample, this clonotype turned up a few times. This sequence joins TRBV20-1 and TRBJ2-1; 8 bases align to TRBD2. The germline gives CDR1 DFQATT, CDR2 SNEGSKA (reference sequence). Losses at the gene ends were 1 base for V and 5 bases for J; bases not matched to a gene: 16. The CDR3 length is 18 residues. DNA for the CDR3: TGCAGTGCTAGAGGTTGGGCGTCGCCGGGGGGGCTTCACAATGAGCAGTTCTTC. This encodes CSARGWASPGGLHNEQFF.

The chain is built from TRBV5-1 and TRBJ1-4; D remains unclear. Deletions cut 0 bases from V and 6 bases from J, with 12 bases between. Per germline, CDR1 SGHRS and CDR2 YFSETQ. The CDR3 runs to 15 residues. The CDR3 DNA sequence: TGCGCCAGCAGCTTGGGAATCGTCTCGGATGAAAAACTGTTTTTT. Its protein product is CASSLGIVSDEKLFF.

This clonotype was counted at least ten times. The chain carries TRBV30 and TRBJ2-1, with D possibly TRBD1 on 5 matching bases. V dropped 3 bases and J dropped 12 bases, with 18 bases sitting between them. This CDR3 has 13 residues. Germline V gene lookup returns CDR1 GTSNPN and CDR2 SVGIG (reference sequence). This CDR3 reads CAWRGAGAALQFF. The CDR3 DNA sequence: TGTGCCTGGAGAGGGGCTGGGGCCGCATTGCAGTTCTTC.

This clonotype was seen a handful of times. The chain uses TRBV6-2 or TRBV6-3 and TRBJ1-1, with TRBD1 matching 9 bases. The J segment lost 4 bases and the V segment lost 8 bases, leaving 8 bases of the junction unmatched. Per the germline V gene, CDR1 is MNHEY and CDR2 is SVGEGT. The CDR3 sequence is 14 residues long. CDR3 in amino acids: CASEPTGGGTEAFF. The CDR3 DNA reads as TGTGCCAGCGAGCCGACAGGGGGGGGCACTGAAGCTTTCTTT.

The chain employs TRBV12-3 or TRBV12-4 and TRBJ2-4; possible D gene TRBD1, 6 bases. This CDR3 contains 14 residues. Trimming stripped 7 bases from V and 5 bases from J, with 15 bases between. The CDR3 nucleotides are TGTGCCAGCACCTATCCGAGACAGGAAAACATTCAGTACTTC. Translating it yields CASTYPRQENIQYF.

At least ten counts were recorded for this clonotype. This sequence joins TRBV7-2 and TRBJ1-1, with D hard to call. Germline values: CDR1 SGHTA, CDR2 FQGNSA. V lost 1 base and J lost 3, with 6 bases in between. This CDR3 region has 13 residues. For the CDR3, the DNA is TGTGCCAGCAGCTTAGGTGACGACACTGAAGCTTTCTTT. Its translation is CASSLGDDTEAFF.

The chain uses TRBV10-3 and TRBJ2-7; 12 nucleotides match TRBD1. The CDR3 spans 16 residues. The trim removed 1 base at V and 2 bases at J, leaving 3 bases unmatched. Germline V gene sequence: CDR1 ENHRY, CDR2 SYGVKD. The CDR3 bases are TGTGCCATCAGTGAGTTGGGACAGGGGGCCGCCTACGAGCAGTACTTC. It encodes CAISELGQGAAYEQYF.

The V and J genes are TRBV6-1 and TRBJ2-3, with 13 nucleotides matching TRBD2. The CDR3 loop spans 15 amino acids. In germline, CDR1 is MNHNS, CDR2 SASEGT. V was pared by 7 bases and J by 2 bases, with 3 bases of the junction left unmatched. Here the CDR3 reads CASKGLAGVTDTQYF. The CDR3 coding sequence is TGTGCCAGCAAAGGACTAGCGGGGGTCACAGATACGCAGTATTTT.

This clonotype has a count of ten or more. This rearrangement joins TRBV30 to TRBJ1-1, with D unclear. V lost 0 bases, J lost 4 bases, and 12 bases lay in between. The CDR3 has 14 residues. The germline CDR1 and CDR2 sequences are GTSNPN and SVGIG (reference sequence). The CDR3 DNA reads TGTGCCTGGAGTGTACGTCAGCCAGCCACTGAAGCTTTCTTT. Protein: CAWSVRQPATEAFF.